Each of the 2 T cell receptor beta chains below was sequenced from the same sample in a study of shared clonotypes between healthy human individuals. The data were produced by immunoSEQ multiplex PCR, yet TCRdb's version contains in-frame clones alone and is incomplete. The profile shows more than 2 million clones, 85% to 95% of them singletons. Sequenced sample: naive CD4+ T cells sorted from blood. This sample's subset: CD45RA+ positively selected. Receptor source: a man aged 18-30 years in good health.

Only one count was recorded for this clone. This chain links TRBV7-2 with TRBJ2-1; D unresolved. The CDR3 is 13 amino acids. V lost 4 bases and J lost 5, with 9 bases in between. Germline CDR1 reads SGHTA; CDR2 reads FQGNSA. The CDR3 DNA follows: TGTGCCAGCAGCTGGTTAAGGGACAATGAGCAGTTCTTC. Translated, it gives CASSWLRDNEQFF.

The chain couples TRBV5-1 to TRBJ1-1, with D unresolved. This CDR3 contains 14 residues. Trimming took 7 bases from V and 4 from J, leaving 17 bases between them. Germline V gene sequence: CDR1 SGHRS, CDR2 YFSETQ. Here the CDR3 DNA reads TGCGCCAGCCGGGTGGAGGGATTAGGCACTGAAGCTTTCTTT. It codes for CASRVEGLGTEAFF.